This T cell receptor (beta chain) was retrieved from a study of T cells in Graves' hyperthyroidism and ophthalmopathy. Study overall: The blood sample was taken at first diagnosis, before treatment began.

Overall study findings and caveats: Clonotypes that were expanded in thyroid above 0.001 mostly appeared in blood too.

V dropped 4 bases and J dropped 10; count of bases not matched to a gene: 7. The germline gives CDR1 SEHNR, CDR2 FQNEAQ (reference sequence). The CDR3 has 14 amino acids. RNA transcripts yielded amplified TCR beta CDR3 regions. The HTBI primer set served for first-round RT-PCR of the TCR CDR3. TCRdb re-analysed the multiplex PCR reads in MiXCR, keeping a single row per CDR3 protein. Among a few hundred thousand distinct CDR3 sequences listed, 15% were seen once. Notes on this clonotype: Its cognate antigen is unknown.

Over 18 months, lack of ophthalmopathy progression marked Graves' hyperthyroidism as stable. This sample holds PBMCs from about 10 ml fresh peripheral blood. This sequence originates from a woman aged 25-40 years with Graves' hyperthyroidism. The chain carries TRBV7-9 and TRBJ1-6, with 7 bases matching TRBD1. Sequencing used blood. CDR3 sequence: CASSSTGYDSPLHF. As DNA, the CDR3 is TGTGCCAGCAGCTCGACAGGGTACGACTCACCCCTCCACTTT.